This TCR beta chain derives from a study of shared clonotypes between healthy human individuals. Naive CD8 cells, CD45RO-negative and positively selected for CCR7, excluded terminally differentiated effector memory CD45RA+ cells. The table came from immunoSEQ multiplex PCR; TCRdb's copy has only in-frame clones and leaves some out. The repertoire includes some 2 million clones, approximately 95% of them detected once, and 0.9% to 1.3% sits in the top ten. The germline CDR1 and CDR2 sequences are SEHNR and FQNEAQ (reference sequence). The length of the CDR3 is 16 residues. The V gene end was trimmed by 3 bases and the J gene end by 3 bases; junction bases not matched to a gene: 5. Remarks on this clone: Antigen unknown.

Study-level findings and limits: Shared across a few donors were roughly 4.7% of the naive CD4 clonotypes. Clonotype sharing among donors likely depends on sequencing depth.

The sample comprised naive CD8+ T cells sorted from blood. This receptor was taken from a man aged 18 to 30 in good health. The chain links TRBV7-9 to TRBJ2-7; 13 bases line up with TRBD2. CDR3 bases: TGTGCCAGCAGCTTGATAGGACTAGCGGGGGACTACGAGCAGTACTTC. Its translation is CASSLIGLAGDYEQYF.